This T cell receptor beta chain was profiled in a study of beta chain features in type 1 diabetes. On this clone itself: Its antigen is unidentified.

Sequencing targeted expressed TCRB transcripts, as all isolated RNA had been reverse transcribed. Sequencing used immunoSEQ multiplex PCR; TCRdb keeps in-frame clones, though not all of them. The table includes some 200,000 clones, more than 15% detected once. Study results and limitations: When Type 1 diabetes patients were examined, their TCRB CDR3s proved moderately but significantly shorter in all four CD4+ subsets.

V gave up 4 bases and J gave up 0 bases, with 11 bases separating them. The CDR3 loop spans 15 amino acids. Germline lookup yields CDR1 SEHNR and CDR2 FQNEAQ (reference sequence). The chain links TRBV7-9 to TRBJ2-3, with D perhaps matching TRBD1 or TRBD2 (5 bases each). This TCR was sampled from a man younger than 40 with type 1 diabetes. Material: naive CD4+ T cells from blood. CDR3 bases: TGTGCCAGCAGCTCTAGGTGGGGGAGCACAGATACGCAGTATTTT. This gives the protein CASSSRWGSTDTQYF.